These 20 T cell receptor beta chains were sequenced from one sample in a study of blood T cell repertoires in COVID-19. Assay: immunoSEQ multiplex PCR; the TCRdb copy retains only in-frame clones and omits some. Of fewer than 250,000 clones in the sample, about 91% were seen once. The source material was PBMCs or T cells enriched from blood (not recorded which). Receptors originate from a woman aged 45-60 years with acute COVID-19.

The gene calls are TRBV7-3 and TRBJ2-1; TRBD2 aligns across 11 bases. Looked up from germline, CDR1 is SGHTA and CDR2 is FQGTGA. The length of the CDR3 is 16 residues. After removal of 5 bases from V and 3 bases from J, the junction contained 6 bases not matched to a gene. CDR3 in amino acids: CASSPVAGGIYNEQFF. DNA for the CDR3: TGTGCCAGCAGCCCCGTAGCGGGAGGGATCTACAATGAGCAGTTCTTC.

V and J are TRBV18 and TRBJ1-1, with 11 bases fitting TRBD1. J was trimmed by 9 bases and V by 0 bases; bases with no gene match: 12. The CDR3 runs 17 residues. Germline values: CDR1 KGHSH, CDR2 LQKENI. The CDR3 loop reads CASSPPGGTGGALQAFF. DNA of the CDR3: TGTGCCAGCTCACCACCGGGCGGGACAGGGGGTGCCCTACAAGCTTTCTTT.

V is TRBV5-1 and J is TRBJ2-1; 10 nucleotides line up with TRBD2. The junction had 17 bases not matched to a gene; V was cut back by 4 bases and J by 7 bases. This CDR3 has 18 residues. The germline V gene encodes CDR1 SGHRS and CDR2 YFSETQ. The CDR3 is CASSPQPLAGAVSNEQFF. CDR3 in DNA: TGCGCCAGCAGCCCCCAACCTCTAGCGGGAGCTGTTAGTAATGAGCAGTTCTTC.

V usage is TRBV4-2 and J usage is TRBJ2-7; 7 nucleotides align to TRBD1. The CDR3 runs to 16 residues. Germline V gene lookup returns CDR1 LGHNA and CDR2 YNFKEQ. Trimming cost V 4 bases and J 0 bases; bases outside gene matches: 9. CDR3 coding DNA: TGTGCCAGCAGCCCCAGGGGGTTTAGCGTCTCCTACGAGCAGTACTTC. It encodes CASSPRGFSVSYEQYF.

This chain joins TRBV28 and TRBJ1-2; D ambiguous. Germline V gene data show CDR1 as MDHEN and CDR2 as SYDVKM. Deletions cut 5 bases from V and 5 bases from J, with 12 bases between. The CDR3 covers 13 residues. The CDR3 is CASSPVTLYGYTF. CDR3 DNA sequence: TGTGCCAGCAGTCCAGTCACCCTGTATGGCTACACCTTC.

This chain uses TRBV6-6 with TRBJ1-2, with a possible D match to TRBD1 (6 bases). This CDR3 is 13 amino acids long. Germline-derived CDR1 and CDR2 are MNHNY and SVGAGI (reference sequence). Between the trimmed V and J ends, which lost 0 bases and 6 bases, there was a span of 8 bases. The CDR3 DNA reads as TGTGCCAGCAGTTACTCGTCAGGGGATGGCTACACCTTC. This gives the protein CASSYSSGDGYTF.

The chain uses TRBV18 and TRBJ2-5, with D tentatively TRBD1 (5 bases). Trimming took 1 base from V and 7 from J, leaving 10 bases between them. The germline V gene has CDR1 KGHSH and CDR2 LQKENI. The CDR3 has 13 amino acids. The CDR3 region has the DNA TGTGCCAGCTCACCACAGGGGCAGGTGACCCAGTACTTC. The encoded protein is CASSPQGQVTQYF.

The rearrangement links TRBV5-4 to TRBJ2-7, with 9 positions matching TRBD1. Germline CDR1 is SGHNT and CDR2 is YYREEE (reference sequence). After removal of 2 bases from V and 2 bases from J, the junction contained 5 bases not matched to a gene. The CDR3 is 15 amino acids. For the CDR3, the DNA is TGTGCCAGCAGCTTAAACCGGGACAGGGCCTACGAGCAGTACTTC. The encoded protein is CASSLNRDRAYEQYF.

The chain recombines TRBV19 with TRBJ2-7; tentatively, D is TRBD1 (6 bases). Germline loops: CDR1 LNHDA, CDR2 SQIVND (reference sequence). V was trimmed by 6 bases and J by 3 bases, leaving 12 bases between them. This CDR3 region has 13 residues. This CDR3 is CASRSRGSYEQYF. Written as DNA, the CDR3 is TGTGCCAGTAGGTCCAGGGGCAGCTACGAGCAGTACTTC.

This clone was found a few times. This sequence joins TRBV7-9 and TRBJ1-5; 9 bases map to TRBD1. V dropped 4 bases and J dropped 0; count of bases not matched to a gene: 7. Looked up from germline, CDR1 is SEHNR and CDR2 is FQNEAQ (reference sequence). The CDR3 runs 17 residues. CDR3 nucleotides: TGTGCCAGCAGCTCCCGGGACAGGGAAAATAGCAATCAGCCCCAGCATTTT. Encoded protein: CASSSRDRENSNQPQHF.

The rearrangement links TRBV4-2 to TRBJ1-2, with TRBD1 identical over 10 bases. Germline values: CDR1 LGHNA, CDR2 YNFKEQ. V was pared by 4 bases and J by 2 bases, with 1 base of the junction left unmatched. This CDR3 contains 14 residues. CDR3 coding DNA: TGTGCCAGCAGCCCGACAGGGGGCAACTATGGCTACACCTTC. Protein product: CASSPTGGNYGYTF.

The chain combines TRBV28 with TRBJ1-4; D may be TRBD1 (5 bases). CDR1 is MDHEN and CDR2 is SYDVKM in the germline V gene. The germline V and J ends were trimmed by 2 bases and 8 bases, with 18 bases remaining between them. The CDR3 is made up of 16 amino acids. The CDR3 nucleotides read TGTGCCAGCAGTTTACCCGGGGCAGGGAGGAGCGAAAAACTGTTTTTT. It is translated as CASSLPGAGRSEKLFF. The full variable domain, with the rest looked up from reference TRBV28 and TRBJ1-4, is DVKVTQSSRYLVKRTGEKVFLECVQDMDHENMFWYRQDPGLGLRLIYFSYDVKMKEKGDIPEGYSVSREKKERFSLILESASTNQTSMYLCASSLPGAGRSEKLFFGSGTQLSVL.

The chain links TRBV29-1 to TRBJ1-1, with D perhaps TRBD1 (5 bases). The CDR3 is 12 residues long. V dropped 8 bases and J dropped 5 bases, with 15 bases sitting between them. Germline-derived CDR1 and CDR2 are SQVTM and ANQGSEA. The CDR3 loop reads CSFRGVGTEAFF. The CDR3 DNA follows: TGCAGCTTCCGGGGGGTTGGTACTGAAGCTTTCTTT. The full variable domain, with the rest looked up from reference TRBV29-1 and TRBJ1-1, is SAVISQKPSRDICQRGTSLTIQCQVDSQVTMMFWYRQQPGQSLTLIATANQGSEATYESGFVIDKFPISRPNLTFSTLTVSNMSPEDSSIYLCSFRGVGTEAFFGQGTRLTVV.

This sequence joins TRBV19 and TRBJ2-5; maybe TRBD1 (6 bases). The CDR3 is 16 residues long. Trimming pared 5 bases from V and 5 bases from J, leaving 21 bases between. Per the germline V gene, CDR1 is LNHDA and CDR2 is SQIVND (reference sequence). Here the CDR3 reads CASSSLQTGFRETQYF. The CDR3 DNA is TGTGCCAGTAGTTCCCTCCAGACAGGTTTTCGTGAGACCCAGTACTTC. Full variable domain (missing parts from reference TRBV19 and TRBJ2-5): DGGITQSPKYLFRKEGQNVTLSCEQNLNHDAMYWYRQDPGQGLRLIYYSQIVNDFQKGDIAEGYSVSREKKESFPLTVTSAQKNPTAFYLCASSSLQTGFRETQYFGPGTRLLVL.

As to this clone: Distinct nucleotide sequences in the sample also encode this CDR3. This chain joins TRBV5-1 and TRBJ1-2; D unresolved. The germline V gene encodes CDR1 SGHRS and CDR2 YFSETQ. The CDR3 length is 14 residues. V lost 0 bases and J 0 bases, leaving 6 bases between the germline ends. The CDR3 is CASSLGTANYGYTF. CDR3 sequence (DNA): TGCGCCAGCAGCTTGGGTACGGCTAACTATGGCTACACCTTC.

The chain uses TRBV5-1 and TRBJ2-2; 11 nucleotides match TRBD2. V shed 0 bases, J shed 7 bases, and the junction held 5 bases outside the gene matches. CDR3 length: 16 amino acids. Germline V lookup: CDR1 SGHRS, CDR2 YFSETQ. The CDR3 region is CASSLASSGRHGELFF. In DNA form, the CDR3 reads TGCGCCAGCAGCTTGGCGTCTAGCGGGAGGCACGGGGAGCTGTTTTTT. Full variable domain (remainder filled in from reference TRBV5-1 and TRBJ2-2): KAGVTQTPRYLIKTRGQQVTLSCSPISGHRSVSWYQQTPGQGLQFLFEYFSETQRNKGNFPGRFSGRQFSNSRSEMNVSTLELGDSALYLCASSLASSGRHGELFFGEGSRLTVL.

The gene calls are TRBV3-1 (or the pseudogene TRBV3-2) and TRBJ2-7, with D possibly matching TRBD2 (6 bases). The CDR3 consists of 15 residues. V was cut by 0 bases and J by 2 bases, with 11 bases left in between. Germline V gives CDR1 LGHDT, CDR2 YNNKEL (reference sequence). The CDR3 sequence: CASSQEVAEAYEQYF. CDR3 in DNA: TGTGCCAGCAGCCAAGAGGTAGCGGAAGCCTACGAGCAGTACTTC.

The CDR3 reads CASSPRGTDTIYF. CDR3 nucleotide sequence: TGTGCCAGCTCACCCCGAGGAACCGACACCATATATTTT. The chain carries TRBV18 and TRBJ1-3; D gene unclear. Trimming shortened V by 3 bases and J by 8 bases, and 11 bases separated the two germline ends. The germline CDR1 and CDR2 sequences are KGHSH and LQKENI. The CDR3 loop spans 13 amino acids.

This chain uses TRBV27 with TRBJ2-2; no reliable D call. CDR1 MNHEY and CDR2 SMNVEV come from the germline V gene (reference sequence). Trimming took 6 bases from V and 7 from J, leaving 15 bases between them. The CDR3 covers 14 residues. The DNA of the CDR3 is TGTGCCAGCAGCTTCTCAGCGTTTGGCGGGGAGCTGTTTTTT. Its translation is CASSFSAFGGELFF.

The chain carries TRBV28 and TRBJ2-7, with D tentatively TRBD2 (5 bases). The germline gives CDR1 MDHEN, CDR2 SYDVKM. Deletions cut 3 bases from V and 4 bases from J, with 7 bases between. The CDR3 totals 12 residues. Written as DNA, the CDR3 is TGTGCCAGCAGTTTTCTAGCTTACGAGCAGTACTTC. Translation: CASSFLAYEQYF.